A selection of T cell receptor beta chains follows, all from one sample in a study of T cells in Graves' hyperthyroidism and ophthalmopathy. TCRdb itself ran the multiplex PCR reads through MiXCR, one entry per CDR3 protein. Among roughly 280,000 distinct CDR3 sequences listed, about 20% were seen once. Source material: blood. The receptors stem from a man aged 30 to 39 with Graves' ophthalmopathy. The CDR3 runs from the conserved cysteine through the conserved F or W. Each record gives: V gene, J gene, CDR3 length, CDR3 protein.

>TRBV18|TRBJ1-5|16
CASSPRGGRSNQPQHF
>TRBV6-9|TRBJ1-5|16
CASSYSGLTGPQPQHF
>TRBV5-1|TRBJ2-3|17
CASSTRGTSGRVDTQYF
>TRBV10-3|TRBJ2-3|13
CAISESAIDTQYF
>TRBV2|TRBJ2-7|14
CASSPDSPSYEQYF
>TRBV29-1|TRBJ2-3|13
CSVERGGLDTQYF
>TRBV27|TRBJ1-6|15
CASRIMSSYNSPPHF
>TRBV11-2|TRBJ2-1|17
CASSLDTLGGKDNEQFF
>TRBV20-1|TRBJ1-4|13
CSAERGSWEKLFF
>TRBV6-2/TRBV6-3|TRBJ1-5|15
CASSITGSGNQPQHF
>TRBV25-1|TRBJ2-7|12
CASSFGLGEQYF
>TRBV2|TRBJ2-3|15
CASSAGSGHTDTQYF
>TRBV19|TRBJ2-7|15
CASSIRRAGAYEQYF
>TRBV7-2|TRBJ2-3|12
CASSSPRDTQYF
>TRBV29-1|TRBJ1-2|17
CSVEALGGAASNYGYTF
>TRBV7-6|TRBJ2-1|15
CASSFIAGSYNEQFF
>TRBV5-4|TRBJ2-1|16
CASSPRLAGGPDEQFF
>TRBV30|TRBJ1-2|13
CAWSVLSNYGYTF
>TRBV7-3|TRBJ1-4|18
CASSPTGANRNPAEKLFF
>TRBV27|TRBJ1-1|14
CASISGGGVTEAFF
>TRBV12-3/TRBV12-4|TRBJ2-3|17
CASSLAGRGRGTDTQYF
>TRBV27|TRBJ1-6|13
CASSGSIQVPLHF
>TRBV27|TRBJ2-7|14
CASGAEDPWSEQYF
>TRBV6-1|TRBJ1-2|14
CASRETGGYDGYTF
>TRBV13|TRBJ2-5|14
CASSPRQGMETQYF
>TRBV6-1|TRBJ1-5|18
CASMAPQGAGRGNQPQHF
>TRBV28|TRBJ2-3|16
CASSLSLAGDKDTQYF
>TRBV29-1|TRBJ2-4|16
CSVESIGGGSVIIQYF
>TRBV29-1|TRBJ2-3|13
CSVEQASTDTQYF
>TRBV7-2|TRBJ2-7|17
CASSLVLRTDGGYEQYF
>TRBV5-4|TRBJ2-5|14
CASSLAAGGETQYF
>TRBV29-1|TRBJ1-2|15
CSVKRTGTANYGYTF
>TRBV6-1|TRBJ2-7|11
CASRRNYEQYF
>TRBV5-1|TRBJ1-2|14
CASSPDGVTGGYTF
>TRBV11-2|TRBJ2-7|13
CASRRTGGDEQYF
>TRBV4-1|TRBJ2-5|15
CASSQTSTGTRAQYF
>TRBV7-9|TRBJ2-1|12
CASSLELSEQFF
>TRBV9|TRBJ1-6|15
CASSIGQGGNSPLHF
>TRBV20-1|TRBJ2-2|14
CSASPRSIGGELFF
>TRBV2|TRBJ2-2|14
CASTQTSSTGELFF
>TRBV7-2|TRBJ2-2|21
CASSPQPGTSGRGLNTGELFF
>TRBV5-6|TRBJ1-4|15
CASSTKEGANEKLFF
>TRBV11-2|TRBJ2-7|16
CASSPRSTGGGYEQYF
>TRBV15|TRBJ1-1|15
CATSRVRQGKAEAFF